This TCR beta chain was sequenced during a study of T cells in localized non-small cell lung cancer. Sequencing was performed with immunoSEQ multiplex PCR; in TCRdb, only in-frame clones are kept and a portion is missing. The sample yields over 15,000 clones, around 83% seen once. Study-wide results and limits: Appearing in adjacent lung were a median roughly 60 of the top 100 tumor clones.

Details on this clone: Its antigen is not identified.

The sample in question was peripheral blood, obtained before any cancer treatment. This receptor was taken from a female donor aged 60 or older with stage I lung adenocarcinoma.

CDR3 loop: CASSLQGAEQYF. CDR3 bases: TGTGCCAGCAGCTTACAGGGGGCCGAGCAGTACTTC. This rearrangement joins TRBV7-9 to TRBJ2-7, with 8 bases aligning to TRBD1. Trimming took 2 bases from V and 6 from J; bases not matched to a gene: 0. Germline V gene lookup returns CDR1 SEHNR and CDR2 FQNEAQ (reference sequence). The CDR3 has 12 residues.